Listed below are T cell receptor beta chains from one sample, sequenced in a study of T-cell memory formation after mild COVID-19. TCRdb recomputed calls from the 5' RACE reads with MiXCR, one row per CDR3 protein. The sample has about 250,000 distinct CDR3 sequences, roughly 17% seen once; the top ten hold 23%. The specimen sequenced was PBMCs or a T cell subset sorted from them (not recorded which). These receptor sequences come from a man younger than 35 who had mild COVID-19 (a few samples of this study predate the infection). Cell type and time point are not known. Both conserved end residues are part of each CDR3. Each record gives: clone size, D gene, J gene, V gene, CDR3 protein, CDR3 DNA. D genes are given only for firm matches. Clone sizes are given selectively: once, few, many, or a class where the clone is expanded.

abundance: many
d_gene: -
j_gene: TRBJ2-7
v_gene: TRBV18
CDR3aa: CASSPGTAENEQYF
CDR3nt: TGTGCCAGCTCACCTGGGACCGCGGAAAACGAGCAGTACTTC

abundance: -
d_gene: TRBD2
j_gene: TRBJ2-3
v_gene: TRBV7-9
CDR3aa: CASSAQGTRGVATQYF
CDR3nt: TGTGCCAGCAGCGCTCAGGGGACTAGGGGCGTCGCTACGCAGTATTTT

abundance: -
d_gene: -
j_gene: TRBJ1-2
v_gene: TRBV15
CDR3aa: CATSSPLPSGPTYGYTF
CDR3nt: TGTGCCACCAGCTCCCCCCTTCCGTCGGGGCCCACCTATGGCTACACCTTC

abundance: -
d_gene: TRBD1
j_gene: TRBJ2-4
v_gene: TRBV14
CDR3aa: CASSRRQGIAKNIQYF
CDR3nt: TGTGCCAGCAGCAGGAGACAGGGGATAGCCAAAAACATTCAGTACTTC

abundance: few
d_gene: TRBD2
j_gene: TRBJ2-1
v_gene: TRBV10-1
CDR3aa: CASSESGTSGLNEQFF
CDR3nt: TGCGCCAGCAGTGAGTCCGGGACTAGCGGACTCAATGAGCAGTTCTTC

abundance: -
d_gene: -
j_gene: TRBJ2-3
v_gene: TRBV19
CDR3aa: CASSISGGTDTQYF
CDR3nt: TGTGCCAGTAGTATTTCAGGCGGGACAGATACGCAGTATTTT

abundance: few
d_gene: -
j_gene: TRBJ2-4
v_gene: TRBV10-2
CDR3aa: CASSPLRRGPKNIQYF
CDR3nt: TGCGCCAGCAGTCCCCTCAGGAGGGGTCCCAAAAACATTCAGTACTTC

abundance: -
d_gene: -
j_gene: TRBJ2-3
v_gene: TRBV20-1
CDR3aa: CSAYRGDTDTQYF
CDR3nt: TGCAGTGCTTATCGAGGGGACACAGATACGCAGTATTTT

abundance: -
d_gene: TRBD2
j_gene: TRBJ2-1
v_gene: TRBV6-6
CDR3aa: CASSYSGGERDYSYNEQFF
CDR3nt: TGTGCCAGCAGTTACTCGGGGGGAGAACGGGACTACTCCTACAATGAGCAGTTCTTC

abundance: many
d_gene: -
j_gene: TRBJ2-3
v_gene: TRBV4-3
CDR3aa: CASSQRASDTQYF
CDR3nt: TGCGCCAGCAGCCAGAGGGCAAGTGATACGCAGTATTTT

abundance: -
d_gene: -
j_gene: TRBJ2-5
v_gene: TRBV2
CDR3aa: CASGWRARETQYF
CDR3nt: TGTGCCAGCGGTTGGCGGGCCCGGGAGACCCAGTACTTC

abundance: -
d_gene: -
j_gene: TRBJ1-5
v_gene: TRBV27
CDR3aa: CASSRIGGRGAQPQHF
CDR3nt: TGTGCCAGCAGCCGAATCGGGGGGCGAGGGGCTCAGCCCCAGCATTTT

abundance: many
d_gene: TRBD1
j_gene: TRBJ2-3
v_gene: TRBV20-1
CDR3aa: CSARLPGGVGDTQYF
CDR3nt: TGCAGTGCTAGACTGCCAGGGGGCGTAGGGGATACGCAGTATTTT

abundance: -
d_gene: TRBD2
j_gene: TRBJ2-2
v_gene: TRBV11-2
CDR3aa: CASSSPQRGASNTGELFF
CDR3nt: TGTGCCAGCAGCTCCCCTCAGCGGGGGGCATCGAACACCGGGGAGCTGTTTTTT

abundance: few
d_gene: -
j_gene: TRBJ2-3
v_gene: TRBV7-8
CDR3aa: CASRLYSTDTQYF
CDR3nt: TGTGCCAGCCGTCTGTACAGCACAGATACGCAGTATTTT

abundance: few
d_gene: TRBD2
j_gene: TRBJ2-7
v_gene: TRBV7-2
CDR3aa: CASSPWTSGSAYEQYF
CDR3nt: TGTGCCAGCAGCCCCTGGACTAGCGGGTCTGCCTACGAGCAGTACTTC

abundance: few
d_gene: TRBD1
j_gene: TRBJ2-7
v_gene: TRBV7-9
CDR3aa: CASSTTGRFYEQYF
CDR3nt: TGTGCCAGCAGCACGACAGGGAGATTCTACGAGCAGTACTTC

abundance: few
d_gene: TRBD1
j_gene: TRBJ2-2
v_gene: TRBV4-1
CDR3aa: CASSQHWRGTASTGELFF
CDR3nt: TGCGCCAGCAGCCAACACTGGCGAGGGACAGCGAGCACCGGGGAGCTGTTTTTT

abundance: many
d_gene: -
j_gene: TRBJ1-5
v_gene: TRBV2
CDR3aa: CASRVEGNQPQHF
CDR3nt: TGTGCCAGCAGGGTAGAGGGCAATCAGCCCCAGCATTTT

abundance: few
d_gene: -
j_gene: TRBJ2-1
v_gene: TRBV7-6
CDR3aa: CASSLYRGTNEQFF
CDR3nt: TGTGCCAGCAGCTTATATAGGGGAACGAATGAGCAGTTCTTC

abundance: -
d_gene: -
j_gene: TRBJ2-2
v_gene: TRBV5-5
CDR3aa: CASSPIQGPTGELFF
CDR3nt: TGTGCCAGCAGCCCCATACAGGGTCCCACCGGGGAGCTGTTTTTT

abundance: few
d_gene: -
j_gene: TRBJ1-1
v_gene: TRBV19
CDR3aa: CASSIVLGVTEAFF
CDR3nt: TGTGCCAGTAGTATAGTTTTAGGTGTCACTGAAGCTTTCTTT

abundance: -
d_gene: -
j_gene: TRBJ2-7
v_gene: TRBV11-2
CDR3aa: CASSLQTAAYEQYF
CDR3nt: TGTGCCAGCAGCTTGCAGACAGCCGCCTACGAGCAGTACTTC

abundance: -
d_gene: -
j_gene: TRBJ2-6
v_gene: TRBV9
CDR3aa: CASSHSRSGANVLTF
CDR3nt: TGTGCCAGCAGCCATAGCAGATCTGGGGCCAACGTCCTGACTTTC

abundance: few
d_gene: -
j_gene: TRBJ2-3
v_gene: TRBV2
CDR3aa: CAFHPGAPDTQYF
CDR3nt: TGTGCCTTCCACCCAGGGGCGCCAGATACGCAGTATTTT

abundance: -
d_gene: TRBD1
j_gene: TRBJ1-3
v_gene: TRBV6-5
CDR3aa: CASRRTGGSGNTIYF
CDR3nt: TGTGCCAGCAGAAGAACAGGGGGCTCTGGAAACACCATATATTTT

abundance: few
d_gene: -
j_gene: TRBJ2-3
v_gene: TRBV11-2
CDR3aa: CASTSSSGVTDTQYF
CDR3nt: TGTGCCAGCACCTCTTCATCAGGTGTCACAGATACGCAGTATTTT

abundance: many
d_gene: TRBD2
j_gene: TRBJ2-3
v_gene: TRBV10-3
CDR3aa: CAITTSGESTDTQYF
CDR3nt: TGTGCCATCACGACTAGCGGGGAGAGCACAGATACGCAGTATTTT

abundance: -
d_gene: -
j_gene: TRBJ1-2
v_gene: TRBV7-9
CDR3aa: CASSPTGLFYGYTF
CDR3nt: TGTGCCAGCAGCCCTACAGGGCTCTTCTATGGCTACACCTTC

abundance: -
d_gene: -
j_gene: TRBJ2-3
v_gene: TRBV7-8
CDR3aa: CASNRYTDTQYF
CDR3nt: TGTGCCAGCAACAGATACACAGATACGCAGTATTTT

abundance: many
d_gene: -
j_gene: TRBJ2-5
v_gene: TRBV15
CDR3aa: CATSRDAGVETQYF
CDR3nt: TGTGCCACCAGCAGAGATGCCGGGGTGGAGACCCAGTACTTC

abundance: -
d_gene: TRBD1
j_gene: TRBJ2-2
v_gene: TRBV4-2
CDR3aa: CASSQTGLNTGELFF
CDR3nt: TGTGCCAGCAGCCAGACAGGGTTGAACACCGGGGAGCTGTTTTTT

abundance: few
d_gene: -
j_gene: TRBJ2-2
v_gene: TRBV5-6
CDR3aa: CASKYWTVNTGELFF
CDR3nt: TGTGCCAGCAAATACTGGACGGTGAACACCGGGGAGCTGTTTTTT

abundance: few
d_gene: TRBD2
j_gene: TRBJ2-1
v_gene: TRBV24-1
CDR3aa: CATSGSGGSYNEQFF
CDR3nt: TGTGCCACCAGTGGTTCGGGGGGCTCCTACAATGAGCAGTTCTTC

abundance: -
d_gene: TRBD1
j_gene: TRBJ2-7
v_gene: TRBV24-1
CDR3aa: CATPDQGAYEQYF
CDR3nt: TGTGCCACCCCGGATCAGGGGGCCTACGAGCAGTACTTC

abundance: -
d_gene: TRBD1
j_gene: TRBJ2-5
v_gene: TRBV13
CDR3aa: CASSGPGQQETQYF
CDR3nt: TGTGCCAGCAGCGGACCGGGACAGCAAGAGACCCAGTACTTC

abundance: many
d_gene: TRBD2
j_gene: TRBJ2-1
v_gene: TRBV20-1
CDR3aa: CSARDVSGGGAYNEQFF
CDR3nt: TGCAGTGCTAGAGATGTATCTGGCGGGGGGGCCTACAATGAGCAGTTCTTC

abundance: -
d_gene: TRBD1
j_gene: TRBJ2-1
v_gene: TRBV11-2
CDR3aa: CASRAGGEQFF
CDR3nt: TGTGCCAGCAGGGCAGGGGGTGAGCAGTTCTTC

abundance: -
d_gene: -
j_gene: TRBJ1-3
v_gene: TRBV12-3/TRBV12-4
CDR3aa: CASSPRGTGNTIYF
CDR3nt: TGTGCCAGCAGTCCCCGTGGGACTGGAAACACCATATATTTT

abundance: few
d_gene: TRBD2
j_gene: TRBJ2-1
v_gene: TRBV7-3
CDR3aa: CASSLAGGPQNEQFF
CDR3nt: TGTGCCAGCAGCTTAGCGGGGGGGCCTCAGAATGAGCAGTTCTTC

abundance: -
d_gene: TRBD2
j_gene: TRBJ2-5
v_gene: TRBV5-1
CDR3aa: CASSVSRTSGGRETQYF
CDR3nt: TGCGCCAGCAGCGTCTCGCGGACTAGCGGGGGGAGAGAGACCCAGTACTTC

abundance: many
d_gene: TRBD1
j_gene: TRBJ2-2
v_gene: TRBV7-6
CDR3aa: CASSLGQGGTGELFF
CDR3nt: TGTGCCAGCAGCTTAGGACAGGGTGGGACCGGGGAGCTGTTTTTT

abundance: few
d_gene: TRBD2
j_gene: TRBJ2-7
v_gene: TRBV9
CDR3aa: CASSAGGTDSYEQYF
CDR3nt: TGTGCCAGCAGCGCGGGAGGGACTGACTCCTACGAGCAGTACTTC

abundance: few
d_gene: TRBD1
j_gene: TRBJ2-5
v_gene: TRBV7-6
CDR3aa: CASSLGQGAPETQYF
CDR3nt: TGTGCCAGCAGCTTAGGTCAGGGGGCGCCGGAGACCCAGTACTTC

abundance: few
d_gene: TRBD2
j_gene: TRBJ2-1
v_gene: TRBV20-1
CDR3aa: CSAPGLAGDLDEQFF
CDR3nt: TGCAGTGCCCCAGGACTAGCGGGGGATCTCGATGAGCAGTTCTTC

abundance: few
d_gene: TRBD1
j_gene: TRBJ1-6
v_gene: TRBV6-5
CDR3aa: CASRRTGGSYNSPLHF
CDR3nt: TGTGCCAGCAGACGGACAGGGGGATCCTATAATTCACCCCTCCACTTT

abundance: few
d_gene: -
j_gene: TRBJ2-3
v_gene: TRBV5-1
CDR3aa: CASSWESTDTQYF
CDR3nt: TGCGCCAGCAGCTGGGAGAGCACAGATACGCAGTATTTT

abundance: many
d_gene: -
j_gene: TRBJ2-3
v_gene: TRBV4-3
CDR3aa: CASSQDVEDTQYF
CDR3nt: TGCGCCAGCAGCCAAGATGTGGAAGATACGCAGTATTTT

abundance: -
d_gene: -
j_gene: TRBJ2-5
v_gene: TRBV20-1
CDR3aa: CSARDASTSQETQYF
CDR3nt: TGCAGTGCTAGAGATGCTTCGACTAGCCAAGAGACCCAGTACTTC

abundance: -
d_gene: TRBD1
j_gene: TRBJ1-6
v_gene: TRBV25-1
CDR3aa: CASRGQGLRPLHF
CDR3nt: TGTGCCAGCAGGGGACAGGGACTGAGACCCCTCCACTTT

abundance: once
d_gene: -
j_gene: TRBJ2-1
v_gene: TRBV3-1
CDR3aa: CASSQWGNEQFF
CDR3nt: TGTGCCAGCAGCCAATGGGGGAATGAGCAGTTCTTC

abundance: few
d_gene: -
j_gene: TRBJ1-1
v_gene: TRBV20-1
CDR3aa: CSASTVTIVAFF
CDR3nt: TGCAGTGCTAGCACAGTGACTATAGTAGCTTTCTTT

abundance: -
d_gene: -
j_gene: TRBJ2-7
v_gene: TRBV5-6
CDR3aa: CASTSRGGYEQYF
CDR3nt: TGTGCCAGCACCTCGAGGGGCGGCTACGAGCAGTACTTC

abundance: -
d_gene: -
j_gene: TRBJ2-1
v_gene: TRBV7-3
CDR3aa: CASSSVQGLGEQFF
CDR3nt: TGTGCCAGCAGCTCGGTACAGGGATTGGGTGAGCAGTTCTTC

abundance: few
d_gene: -
j_gene: TRBJ2-4
v_gene: TRBV7-9
CDR3aa: CASSLSPDSIDQYF
CDR3nt: TGTGCCAGCAGCCTATCCCCTGATAGTATAGATCAGTACTTC

abundance: -
d_gene: -
j_gene: TRBJ1-1
v_gene: TRBV6-5
CDR3aa: CASGYMGNTEAFF
CDR3nt: TGTGCCAGCGGATATATGGGGAACACTGAAGCTTTCTTT